This T cell receptor beta chain was retrieved from a study of blood T cell repertoires in COVID-19. About the research overall: The samples span acute and convalescent COVID-19 from the United States, Italy and Spain. T cells, B-cell-depleted T cells, or PBMCs supplied cDNA or gDNA.

The CDR3 totals 17 residues. The J segment lost 6 bases and the V segment lost 5 bases, leaving 10 bases of the junction unmatched. The V gene's germline CDR1 is SGHNT and CDR2 YENEEA. As handled by the study authors: For nucleated cells, counts were estimated from reference gene primer amplification. Libraries were prepared by immunoSEQ multiplex PCR; TCRdb keeps only in-frame clonotypes and omits some of them. V and J calls and clone size are as listed in that table; D and trimming were resolved from the DNA. The table records a few hundred thousand clones, roughly 86% of them present only once. This sequence originates from a man between 18 and 35 years old with active or convalescent COVID-19. The chain links TRBV11-3 to TRBJ2-2, with TRBD2 matching 12 bases. The source material was peripheral blood. The CDR3 loop reads CASSPRLAGGPSGELFF. In nucleotides, the CDR3 is TGTGCCAGCAGCCCCCGGCTAGCGGGAGGGCCCTCCGGGGAGCTGTTTTTT.